Listed here are 32 T cell receptor beta chains from one sample, sequenced in a study of regulatory T cells after allogeneic stem cell transplantation. Amplification of the TCR beta CDR3 region followed SMARTer RACE reverse transcription of RNA. MiXCR was run by TCRdb on the 5' RACE reads, yielding one entry per CDR3 protein. The repertoire holds some 5,000 distinct CDR3 sequences, with 96% as singletons. The sequencing used sorted CD4+ T cells from blood (whether regulatory or conventional is not recorded), collected 30 days after allogeneic stem cell transplant. The receptors were gathered from a human patient who had an allogeneic stem cell transplant, so the T cells may come from the graft donor.

This chain connects TRBV29-1 to TRBJ2-1; weak D call: TRBD2 (6 bases). The CDR3 sequence is 16 residues long. CDR1 and CDR2 from the germline V gene are SQVTM and ANQGSEA. The CDR3 DNA is TGCAACGTGTCCCCCGGGACCGGGGGCTCCTACAATGAGCAGTTCTTC. It codes for CNVSPGTGGSYNEQFF.

The V gene is TRBV5-1, the J gene TRBJ2-7, with D possibly matching TRBD2 (6 bases). Germline CDR1 is SGHRS and CDR2 is YFSETQ. The V end lost 7 bases, the J end lost 3 bases, and 23 bases lay between the germline ends. The CDR3 spans 16 residues. The CDR3 is CASQPRTNGNYYEQYF. Here the CDR3 DNA reads TGCGCCAGCCAACCTCGGACTAACGGGAACTACTACGAGCAGTACTTC.

V usage is TRBV20-1 and J usage is TRBJ2-5; either TRBD1 or TRBD2 may fit D (6 bases each). The CDR3 totals 14 residues. The V end was cut by 3 bases, the J end by 5 bases, with 16 bases between. CDR1 and CDR2 from the germline V gene are DFQATT and SNEGSKA (reference sequence). The CDR3: CSARTGGHRETQYF. CDR3 DNA: TGCAGTGCTAGGACCGGGGGACACCGGGAGACCCAGTACTTC.

The J gene is TRBJ2-7, the V gene TRBV5-1; perhaps TRBD2 as D (7 bases). The CDR3 runs 16 residues. The germline V gene encodes CDR1 SGHRS and CDR2 YFSETQ. V was shortened by 8 bases and J by 7 bases, with 28 bases between the two germline ends. The CDR3 nucleotides are TGCGCCAGTCATACAGGGACAAGCGGGGAATACGATGAGCAGTACTTC. Its protein is CASHTGTSGEYDEQYF.

Comment on this clonotype: One junction end does not reproduce the germline sequence, and a read error may be involved. This chain connects TRBV2 to TRBJ1-6, with D unresolved. Germline CDR1 reads SNHLY; CDR2 reads FYNNEI. CDR3 size: 15 residues. The CDR3 region is CASSTMGSYNSALHF. Written as DNA, the CDR3 is TGCGCCAGCAGTACTATGGGCTCCTATAATTCTGCCCTCCACTTC.

J is TRBJ2-7 and V is TRBV5-1; D may match TRBD1 or TRBD2 (5 bases each). Gene TRBJ2-1 matches the end of the DNA better, so the J call may be wrong. CDR1 and CDR2 (germline): SGHRS, YFSETQ. The CDR3 spans 16 residues. DNA of the CDR3: TGCGCCAGGCAAACGGGGACGAGCGGAAACTACGACGAGCAGTTCTTC. Translating it yields CARQTGTSGNYDEQFF.

The V and J genes are TRBV3-1 and TRBJ2-1; D is undetermined. The CDR3 has 12 residues. Trimming pared 4 bases from V and 9 bases from J, leaving 10 bases between. Germline-derived CDR1 and CDR2 are LGHDT and YNNKEL (reference sequence). The CDR3 sequence is CASSPSKSEQFF. Written as DNA, the CDR3 is TGTGCCAGCAGCCCAAGTAAAAGTGAGCAGTTCTTC.

As regards this clonotype: One junction end disagrees with the germline gene, perhaps due to a read error. CDR3 amino acids: CAGSLLAESREEREF. The DNA for the CDR3 is TGCGCCGGAAGCTTGCTAGCGGAATCCAGGGAGGAGCGGGAGTTC. The rearrangement links TRBV5-1 to TRBJ2-7; 8 bases fit TRBD2. The CDR3 contains 15 residues. Germline loops: CDR1 SGHRS, CDR2 YFSETQ.

The CDR3 protein is CSAGVGAGCYNEQYF. CDR3 DNA: TGCAGTGCTGGGGTAGGGGCAGGTTGCTACAACGAGCAGTACTTC. This rearrangement joins TRBV20-1 to TRBJ2-7; D might be TRBD1 (5 bases). This CDR3 comprises 15 residues. V gave up 5 bases and J gave up 5 bases, with 22 bases separating them. From germline, CDR1 is DFQATT and CDR2 SNEGSKA (reference sequence).

The CDR3 spells CSADGRRQYDEQYF. The CDR3 DNA is TGCAGTGCCGACGGCCGGAGACAGTACGACGAGCAGTACTTC. The chain uses TRBV20-1 and TRBJ2-7; D perhaps matches TRBD1 (5 bases). V was shortened by 6 bases and J by 5 bases, with 20 bases between the two germline ends. Germline V CDR1 and CDR2: DFQATT, SNEGSKA (reference sequence). The CDR3 runs to 14 residues.

With respect to this clonotype: An end of the junction differs from the germline gene, which may be a read error. V is TRBV29-1 and J is TRBJ2-1, with 12 bases fitting TRBD1. The CDR3 extends over 16 amino acids. The V gene's germline CDR1 is SQVTM and CDR2 ANQGSEA. Here the CDR3 DNA reads TGCAGCGTGAGCCGCGGGACAGGGGGCTCGTTAAATGAGCAGTTCTTT. Protein: CSVSRGTGGSLNEQFF.

In regard to this clonotype: The junction does not match germline at one end; this may be a read error. The V and J genes are TRBV3-1 and TRBJ2-1; the D is unclear. Germline-derived CDR1 and CDR2 are LGHDT and YNNKEL (reference sequence). The CDR3 length is 12 residues. The CDR3 protein is CAKGKEYSGQFF. DNA of the CDR3: TGCGCCAAAGGGAAAGAGTACAGTGGGCAGTTCTTC.

The chain carries TRBV6-5 and TRBJ2-5, with a tentative D call TRBD1 (5 bases). CDR3 length: 14 amino acids. V lost 5 bases and J lost 9, with 19 bases in between. Germline values: CDR1 MNHEY, CDR2 SVGAGI. CDR3 DNA sequence: TGTGCCAGCAGTCCCCGCTACGGACATGAGGCCCAGTACTTC. This codes for CASSPRYGHEAQYF.

Here the CDR3 reads CASSPIGRLHDGYTF. In nucleotides, the CDR3 is TGCGCCAGCAGCCCTATAGGACGACTGCACGATGGCTACACCTTC. The chain has TRBV5-1 and TRBJ1-2; D unresolved. The CDR3 has 15 residues. Trimming took off 4 bases at V and 6 bases at J, with 19 bases between the two ends. Germline values: CDR1 SGHRS, CDR2 YFSETQ.

A word on this clonotype: It is likely a read error, because the conserved phenylalanine at the end of the CDR3 is missing. The CDR3 DNA is TGTGCCGGCAGGGACACGGCAGATACGCAGTATCTT. Its translation: CAGRDTADTQYL. The chain carries TRBV6-5 and TRBJ2-3; D perhaps matches TRBD1 (6 bases). Germline values: CDR1 MNHEY, CDR2 SVGAGI. The CDR3 is made up of 12 amino acids.

For this clonotype: A junction boundary mismatches the germline segment, possibly from a read error. This sequence joins TRBV5-1 and TRBJ1-2, with TRBD1 matching 7 bases. CDR1 is SGHRS and CDR2 is YFSETQ in the germline V gene. The CDR3 is 14 amino acids. CDR3 amino acids: CTSSLQGGNNGYTF. The CDR3 nucleotides are TGCACCAGCAGCTTGCAGGGGGGGAACAATGGCTACACCTTC.

Comment on this clonotype: Because the CDR3 is missing its conserved closing phenylalanine or tryptophan, this is likely a read error. The DNA is left out, because the CDR3 cannot be placed on it with certainty; the CDR3 is given as TCRdb lists it. The chain uses TRBV29-1 and TRBJ1-1. Germline V gene sequence: CDR1 SQVTM, CDR2 ANQGSEA. The CDR3 extends over 15 residues, inclusive of both ends. The CDR3 sequence: CSVEELSWRNTEASI.

Notes on this clonotype: It is likely a read error, because the conserved phenylalanine at the end of the CDR3 is missing. The DNA is left out, because the CDR3 cannot be placed on it with certainty; the CDR3 is given as TCRdb lists it. V is TRBV20-1 and J is TRBJ1-4; the table's D gene call, TRBD1, was not cross checked with the DNA. The CDR3 length equals 15 residues, ends included. Per the germline V gene, CDR1 is DFQATT and CDR2 is SNEGSKA (reference sequence). The CDR3 loop reads CSARDLVGGVKKQFI.

Only one count was recorded for this clonotype. One junction end disagrees with the germline gene, perhaps due to a read error. The genes are TRBV5-1 and TRBJ2-5, with D unresolved. In germline, CDR1 is SGHRS, CDR2 YFSETQ. This CDR3 region has 13 residues. The CDR3: CGSSWTVVETQYF. The CDR3 DNA is TGCGGCAGCAGCTGGACGGTTGTGGAGACCCAGTACTTC.

On this clonotype itself: The conserved phenylalanine or tryptophan normally closing the CDR3 is absent here, so this likely arose from a read error. V gene TRBV2 combines with J gene TRBJ2-2; 10 bases agree with TRBD2. The CDR3 extends over 16 amino acids. Germline V gene data show CDR1 as SNHLY and CDR2 as FYNNEI. The V gene end was trimmed by 4 bases and the J gene end by 14 bases; junction bases not matched to a gene: 16. CDR3 region: CASSGELAGLVGDLFL. CDR3 coding DNA: TGTGCCAGCAGTGGCGAACTAGCGGGGTTGGTAGGAGACCTGTTTCTT.

The genes are TRBV20-1 and TRBJ1-6; no firm D call. In germline, CDR1 is DFQATT, CDR2 SNEGSKA (reference sequence). There are 14 residues in the CDR3. V was pared by 5 bases and J by 13 bases, with 21 bases between. CDR3 sequence: CSAPSNQVLSPLHF. The CDR3 nucleotides read TGCAGTGCTCCAAGCAATCAAGTCTTGTCTCCCCTCCACTTT.

Points on this clonotype: Germline and junction disagree at one end, which may indicate a read error. CDR3 nucleotides: TGCGCCAGCAGCTCTGGGACGTCGAAGGAAAACCTGTTTTTT. This gives the protein CASSSGTSKENLFF. The chain is built from TRBV5-1 and TRBJ1-4, with D perhaps TRBD1 (5 bases). The CDR3 is made up of 14 amino acids. Germline V gene lookup returns CDR1 SGHRS and CDR2 YFSETQ.

On this clonotype itself: At one boundary the junction diverges from the germline segment, which might be a read error. The J gene is TRBJ2-1, the V gene TRBV3-1; D ambiguous. This CDR3 contains 12 residues. The V gene's germline CDR1 is LGHDT and CDR2 YNNKEL (reference sequence). The CDR3 nucleotides are TGTTCCAGCAGCCGAGATTACAATGCGCAGTTCTTC. This sequence encodes CSSSRDYNAQFF.

This clonotype is judged large. The chain links TRBV20-1 to TRBJ2-2; 8 bases agree with TRBD1. This CDR3 is built from 18 residues. CDR1 and CDR2 from the germline V gene are DFQATT and SNEGSKA (reference sequence). J gave up 4 bases and V 1 base, and 14 bases lay outside the gene matches. CDR3 coding DNA: TGCAGTGCTAGAGGGGGCCGGGACAGGACAGGCGGCACCGGGGAGCTGTTTTTT. Its protein is CSARGGRDRTGGTGELFF.

Points on this clonotype: Germline is not matched at one junction end, which may reflect a read error. This chain links TRBV9 with TRBJ2-7, with no clear D. This CDR3 has 13 residues. Germline CDR1 is SGDLS and CDR2 is YYNGEE. The DNA for the CDR3 is TGCGGCAGCAGCGCATCTACCTTAGGCGAGCAGTACTTC. Translated, it gives CGSSASTLGEQYF.

For this clonotype: Compared with germline, one end of the junction differs, possibly owing to a read error. The chain joins TRBV20-1 to TRBJ2-7; D unresolved. This CDR3 has 14 amino acids. CDR1 DFQATT and CDR2 SNEGSKA come from the germline V gene (reference sequence). The CDR3 nucleotides are TGCATTGCTGAAGGCCCGCAAGAGTTCGACGAGCCATCATTC. Residues: CIAEGPQEFDEPSF.

The rearrangement uses TRBV18 and TRBJ2-7, with D maybe TRBD2 (6 bases). This CDR3 is built from 14 residues. Germline CDR1 KGHSH, CDR2 LQKENI. Trimming removed 4 bases at V and 7 bases at J, with 17 bases between. The CDR3 loop reads CASSLIGSKREQYF. The CDR3 nucleotides read TGTGCCAGCTCACTAATCGGGAGTAAGAGAGAGCAGTACTTC. The whole variable domain, filled in from reference TRBV18 and TRBJ2-7, reads NAGVMQNPRHLVRRRGQEARLRCSPMKGHSHVYWYRQLPEEGLKFMVYLQKENIIDESGMPKERFSAEFPKEGPSILRIQQVVRGDSAAYFCASSLIGSKREQYFGPGTRLTVT.

A note on this clonotype: At one end, the junction sequence differs from germline, possibly due to a read error. The genes are TRBV19 and TRBJ2-1; tentatively, D is TRBD1 or TRBD2 (5 bases each). In germline, CDR1 is LNHDA, CDR2 SQIVND (reference sequence). This CDR3 contains 15 residues. Here the CDR3 DNA reads TGCGCCAGCAGCATAAGGGGACCGGGTGTCAATGAAGAGTTCTTC. Encoded protein: CASSIRGPGVNEEFF.

With regard to this clonotype: Relative to the germline gene, one junction end is altered; a read error may explain this. The chain recombines TRBV20-1 with TRBJ1-5; D perhaps matches TRBD1 (5 bases). The germline V gene has CDR1 DFQATT and CDR2 SNEGSKA (reference sequence). This CDR3 has 14 residues. CDR3 protein: CSGRASRFTGRQPF. The DNA for the CDR3 is TGCAGTGGTAGAGCCTCCCGCTTTACGGGGCGCCAGCCTTTT.

As regards this clonotype: The CDR3 does not end in the conserved phenylalanine or tryptophan, so this is likely a read error. V is TRBV3-1 and J is TRBJ2-5; the D gene could be TRBD1 or TRBD2 (5 bases each). Trimming removed 5 bases from V and 1 base from J, with 8 bases in between. Germline values: CDR1 LGHDT, CDR2 YNNKEL (reference sequence). The CDR3 is made up of 13 amino acids. The CDR3 nucleotides read TGTGCCAGCAGCTTGGGACCCCAAGAGACCCAGTACATC. Residues: CASSLGPQETQYI.

A note on this clonotype: One end of the junction fails to match germline, which may point to a read error. The chain has TRBV5-8 and TRBJ1-5; no definite D call. Germline V gives CDR1 SGHTS, CDR2 YDEGEE. The CDR3 totals 15 residues. CDR3 nucleotide sequence: TGTCCCAGCAGCGCGCCTCGTCACAGCTATCAGCCCCAGCATTTT. This encodes CPSSAPRHSYQPQHF.

As concerns this clonotype: Compared with germline, one end of the junction differs, possibly owing to a read error. The chain employs TRBV29-1 and TRBJ2-1; 10 positions agree with TRBD1. Germline CDR1 SQVTM, CDR2 ANQGSEA. The length of the CDR3 is 16 residues. DNA for the CDR3: TGCAGCGTGACCCCCGGGACAGGGGACTCCTCCAATGAGCAGATATTC. Translating gives CSVTPGTGDSSNEQIF.